These 2 T cell receptor beta chains share one sample of origin, sequenced in a study of CD8+ T cells in alopecia areata. Reverse transcribed after extraction, RNA yielded cDNA as the sequencing template. The table came from immunoSEQ multiplex PCR; TCRdb's copy has only in-frame clones and leaves some out. The table has fewer than 110,000 clones, over 75% seen once. Treatment reported: oral pan-JAK inhibitor, 5-10 mg twice daily. The starting material was CD8+ T cells sorted from blood, obtained at roughly week 30, from a patient treated with tofacitinib. Receptors were obtained from a human donor with alopecia areata.

V usage is TRBV5-1 and J usage is TRBJ2-2, with D perhaps being TRBD1 or TRBD2 (5 bases each). The length of the CDR3 is 15 residues. Germline values: CDR1 SGHRS, CDR2 YFSETQ. The germline V and J ends were trimmed by 4 bases and 5 bases, with 15 bases remaining between them. The CDR3 bases are TGCGCCAGCAGCGAGGGACGAGGGTATACCGGGGAGCTGTTTTTT. Its translation: CASSEGRGYTGELFF.

Only one count was recorded for this clone. V usage is TRBV2 and J usage is TRBJ2-1, with 7 nucleotides matching TRBD2. Germline values: CDR1 SNHLY, CDR2 FYNNEI. This CDR3 region has 13 residues. V was pared by 4 bases and J by 8 bases, with 5 bases of the junction left unmatched. As DNA, the CDR3 is TGTGCCAGCAGTGTAGCGGGCTGGGATGAGCAGTTCTTC. Amino acids: CASSVAGWDEQFF. Drawing the rest from reference TRBV2 and TRBJ2-1, the complete variable domain is EPEVTQTPSHQVTQMGQEVILRCVPISNHLYFYWYRQILGQKVEFLVSFYNNEISEKSEIFDDQFSVERPDGSNFTLKIRSTKLEDSAMYFCASSVAGWDEQFFGPGTRLTVL.